This record covers a single TCR beta chain. The CDR3 is cut off 3 residues early in the read; its end comes from the germline J gene. The data originate from a study of T cells in women clearing cervical HPV infection. Study-wide background: Case blood was drawn when the lesion was first found; control blood after infection became undetectable.

The data were produced by immunoSEQ multiplex PCR, yet TCRdb's version contains in-frame clones alone and is incomplete. The data show tens of thousands of clones, and the top ten clones hold more than 1%. The junction had 6 bases not matched to a gene; V was cut back by 3 bases and J by 6 bases. The CDR3 is 14 amino acids. Germline V gene lookup returns CDR1 SGHRS and CDR2 YFSETQ. The TCR originated in a woman aged 18 to 75 with a cervical HPV16 infection that either progressed to CIN3+ or cleared (not recorded which). Sequenced sample: blood buffy coat. The genes are TRBV5-1 and TRBJ2-3; 8 bases match TRBD1. The part of the CDR3 DNA that was read is TGCGCCAGCAGCTCGGACAGGGCGAGGGATACG. Translating gives CASSSDRARDT. The whole CDR3 reads CASSSDRARDTQYF. Drawing the rest from reference TRBV5-1 and TRBJ2-3, the complete variable domain is KAGVTQTPRYLIKTRGQQVTLSCSPISGHRSVSWYQQTPGQGLQFLFEYFSETQRNKGNFPGRFSGRQFSNSRSEMNVSTLELGDSALYLCASSSDRARDTQYFGPGTRLTVL.